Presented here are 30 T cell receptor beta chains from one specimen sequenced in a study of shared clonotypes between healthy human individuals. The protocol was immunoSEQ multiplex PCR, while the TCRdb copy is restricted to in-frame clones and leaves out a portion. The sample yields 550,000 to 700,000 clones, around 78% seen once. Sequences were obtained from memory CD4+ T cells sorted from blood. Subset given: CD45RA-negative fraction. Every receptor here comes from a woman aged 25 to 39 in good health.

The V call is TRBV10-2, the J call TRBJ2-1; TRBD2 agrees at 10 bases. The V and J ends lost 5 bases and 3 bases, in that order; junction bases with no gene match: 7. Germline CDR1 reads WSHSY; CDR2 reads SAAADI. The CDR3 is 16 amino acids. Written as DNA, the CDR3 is TGCGCCAGCAGTCAACCGGGACTAGCGTACTACAATGAGCAGTTCTTC. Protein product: CASSQPGLAYYNEQFF.

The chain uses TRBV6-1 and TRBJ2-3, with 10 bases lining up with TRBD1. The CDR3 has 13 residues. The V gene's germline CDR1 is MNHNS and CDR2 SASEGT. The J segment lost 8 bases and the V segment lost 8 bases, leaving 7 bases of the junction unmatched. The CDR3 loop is CASGQGDVGTQYF. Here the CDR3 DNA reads TGTGCCAGCGGACAGGGGGACGTGGGTACGCAGTATTTT.

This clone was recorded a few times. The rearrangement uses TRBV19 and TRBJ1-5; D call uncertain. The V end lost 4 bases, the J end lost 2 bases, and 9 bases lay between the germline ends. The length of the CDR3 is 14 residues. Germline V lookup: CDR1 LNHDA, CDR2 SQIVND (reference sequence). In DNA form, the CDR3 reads TGTGCCAGTAGTAGAGTTGGTGGCAATCAGCCCCAGCATTTT. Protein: CASSRVGGNQPQHF. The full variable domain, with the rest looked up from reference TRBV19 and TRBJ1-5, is DGGITQSPKYLFRKEGQNVTLSCEQNLNHDAMYWYRQDPGQGLRLIYYSQIVNDFQKGDIAEGYSVSREKKESFPLTVTSAQKNPTAFYLCASSRVGGNQPQHFGDGTRLSIL.

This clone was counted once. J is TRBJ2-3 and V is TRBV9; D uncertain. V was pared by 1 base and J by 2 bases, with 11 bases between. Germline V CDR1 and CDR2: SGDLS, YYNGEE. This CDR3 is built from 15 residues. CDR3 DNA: TGTGCCAGCAGCGTATTAGGTGGACCCACAGATACGCAGTATTTT. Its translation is CASSVLGGPTDTQYF.

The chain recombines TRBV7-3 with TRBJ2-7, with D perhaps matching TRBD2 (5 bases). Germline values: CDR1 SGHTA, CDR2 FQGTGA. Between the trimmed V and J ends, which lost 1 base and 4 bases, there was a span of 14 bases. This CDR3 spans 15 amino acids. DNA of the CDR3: TGTGCCAGCAGCTTAAATCCGGGGAGCTTATACGAGCAGTACTTC. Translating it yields CASSLNPGSLYEQYF.

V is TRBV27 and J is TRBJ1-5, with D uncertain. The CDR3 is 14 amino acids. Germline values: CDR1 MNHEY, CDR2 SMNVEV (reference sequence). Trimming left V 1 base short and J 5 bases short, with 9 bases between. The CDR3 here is CASSLYPEDQPQHF. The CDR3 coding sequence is TGTGCCAGCAGTTTATACCCGGAGGATCAGCCCCAGCATTTT.

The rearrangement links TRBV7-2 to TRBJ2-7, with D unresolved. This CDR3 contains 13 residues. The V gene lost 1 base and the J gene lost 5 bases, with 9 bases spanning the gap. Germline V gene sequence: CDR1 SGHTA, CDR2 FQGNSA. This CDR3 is CASSLGRRDEQYF. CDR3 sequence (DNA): TGTGCCAGCAGCTTAGGCCGAAGGGACGAGCAGTACTTC.

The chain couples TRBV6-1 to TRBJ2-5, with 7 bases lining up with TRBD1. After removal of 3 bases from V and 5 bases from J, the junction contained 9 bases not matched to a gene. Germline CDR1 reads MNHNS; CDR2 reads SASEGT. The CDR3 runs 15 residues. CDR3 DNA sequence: TGTGCCAGCAGTGAGACAGGGTGGGTCGGGGAGACCCAGTACTTC. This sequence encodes CASSETGWVGETQYF.

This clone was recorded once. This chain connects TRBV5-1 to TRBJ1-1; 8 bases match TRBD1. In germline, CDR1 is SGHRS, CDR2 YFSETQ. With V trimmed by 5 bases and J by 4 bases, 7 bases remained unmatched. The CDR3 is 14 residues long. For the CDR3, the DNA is TGCGCCAGCAGTAAGGGACAGGTGGGCACTGAAGCTTTCTTT. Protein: CASSKGQVGTEAFF.

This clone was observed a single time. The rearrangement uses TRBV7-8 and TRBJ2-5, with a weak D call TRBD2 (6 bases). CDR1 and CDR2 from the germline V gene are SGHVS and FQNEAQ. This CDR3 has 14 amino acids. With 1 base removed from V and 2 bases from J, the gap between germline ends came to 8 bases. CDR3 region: CASSLGTKQETQYF. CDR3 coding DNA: TGTGCCAGCAGCTTAGGGACTAAGCAAGAGACCCAGTACTTC.

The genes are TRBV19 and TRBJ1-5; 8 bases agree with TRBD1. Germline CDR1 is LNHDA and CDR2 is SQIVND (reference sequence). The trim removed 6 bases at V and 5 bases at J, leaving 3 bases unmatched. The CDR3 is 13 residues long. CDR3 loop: CASRDRVDQPQHF. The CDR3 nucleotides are TGTGCCAGTAGGGACAGGGTCGATCAGCCCCAGCATTTT.

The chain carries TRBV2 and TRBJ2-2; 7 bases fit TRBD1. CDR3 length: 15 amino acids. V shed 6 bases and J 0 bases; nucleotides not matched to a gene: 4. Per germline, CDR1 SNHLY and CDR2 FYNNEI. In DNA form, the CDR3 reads TGTGCCAGCAGAGACAGGGCCGCGAACACCGGGGAGCTGTTTTTT. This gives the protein CASRDRAANTGELFF.

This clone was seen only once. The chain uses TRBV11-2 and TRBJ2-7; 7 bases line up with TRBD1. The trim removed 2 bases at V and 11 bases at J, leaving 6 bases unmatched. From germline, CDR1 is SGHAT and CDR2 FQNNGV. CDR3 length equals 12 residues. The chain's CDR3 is CASSLWGTAEYF. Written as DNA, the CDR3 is TGTGCCAGCAGCTTATGGGGGACAGCGGAGTACTTC.

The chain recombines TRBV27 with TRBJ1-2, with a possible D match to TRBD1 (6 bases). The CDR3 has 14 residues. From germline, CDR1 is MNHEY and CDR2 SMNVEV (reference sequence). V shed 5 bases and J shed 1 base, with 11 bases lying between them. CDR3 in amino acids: CASSNLDSNYGYTF. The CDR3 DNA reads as TGTGCCAGCAGTAACTTGGACAGTAACTATGGCTACACCTTC.

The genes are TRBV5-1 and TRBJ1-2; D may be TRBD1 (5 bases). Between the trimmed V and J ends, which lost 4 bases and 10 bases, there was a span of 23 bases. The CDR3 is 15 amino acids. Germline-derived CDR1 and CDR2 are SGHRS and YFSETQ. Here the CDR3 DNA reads TGCGCCAGCAGCACCGGGACGGCCGAGTTGTTGGACTACACCTTC. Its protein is CASSTGTAELLDYTF.

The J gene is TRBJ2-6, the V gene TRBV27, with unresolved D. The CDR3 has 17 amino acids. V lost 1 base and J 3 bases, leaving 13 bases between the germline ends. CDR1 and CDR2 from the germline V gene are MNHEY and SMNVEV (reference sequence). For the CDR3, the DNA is TGTGCCAGCAGTTTATTCCCCGTCAGCAATGGGGCCAACGTCCTGACTTTC. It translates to CASSLFPVSNGANVLTF.

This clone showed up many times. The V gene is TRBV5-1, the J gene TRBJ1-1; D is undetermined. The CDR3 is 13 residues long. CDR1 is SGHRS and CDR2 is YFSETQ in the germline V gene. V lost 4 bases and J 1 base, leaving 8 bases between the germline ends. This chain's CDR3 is CASSPQQNTEAFF. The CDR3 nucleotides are TGCGCCAGCAGCCCTCAGCAGAACACTGAAGCTTTCTTT.

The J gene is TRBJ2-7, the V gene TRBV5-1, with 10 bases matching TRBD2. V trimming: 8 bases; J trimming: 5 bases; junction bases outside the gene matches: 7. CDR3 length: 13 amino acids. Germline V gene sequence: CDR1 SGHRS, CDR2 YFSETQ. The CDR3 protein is CASSSSGGNEQYF. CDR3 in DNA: TGCGCCAGTTCCTCTAGCGGGGGTAACGAGCAGTACTTC.

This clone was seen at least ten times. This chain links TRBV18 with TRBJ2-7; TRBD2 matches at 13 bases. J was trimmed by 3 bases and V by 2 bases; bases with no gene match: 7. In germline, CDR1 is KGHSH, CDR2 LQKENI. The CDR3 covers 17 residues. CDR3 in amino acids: CASSPSRTSGSYYEQYF. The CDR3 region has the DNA TGTGCCAGCTCACCATCCAGGACTAGCGGGAGCTACTACGAGCAGTACTTC.

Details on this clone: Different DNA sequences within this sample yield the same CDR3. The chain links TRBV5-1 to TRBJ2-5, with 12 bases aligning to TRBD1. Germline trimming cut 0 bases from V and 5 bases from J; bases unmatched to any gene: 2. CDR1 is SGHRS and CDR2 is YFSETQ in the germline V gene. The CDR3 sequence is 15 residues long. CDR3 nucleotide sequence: TGCGCCAGCAGCTTGGTTGGGACAGGGGGCGAGACCCAGTACTTC. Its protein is CASSLVGTGGETQYF. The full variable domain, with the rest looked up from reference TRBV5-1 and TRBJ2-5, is KAGVTQTPRYLIKTRGQQVTLSCSPISGHRSVSWYQQTPGQGLQFLFEYFSETQRNKGNFPGRFSGRQFSNSRSEMNVSTLELGDSALYLCASSLVGTGGETQYFGPGTRLLVL.

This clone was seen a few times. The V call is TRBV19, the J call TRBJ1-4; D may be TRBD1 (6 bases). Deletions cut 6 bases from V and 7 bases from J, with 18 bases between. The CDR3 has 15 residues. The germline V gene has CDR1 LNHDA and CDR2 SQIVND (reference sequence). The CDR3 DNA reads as TGTGCCAGTAGGGCCGGGGGGGGCGCCGGTGAAAAACTGTTTTTT. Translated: CASRAGGGAGEKLFF.

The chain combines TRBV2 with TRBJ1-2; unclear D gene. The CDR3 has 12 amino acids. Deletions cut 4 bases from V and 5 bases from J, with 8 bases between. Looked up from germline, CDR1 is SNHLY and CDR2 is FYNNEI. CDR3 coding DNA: TGTGCCAGCAGTGTAGGGCCGTATGGCTACACCTTC. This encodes CASSVGPYGYTF.

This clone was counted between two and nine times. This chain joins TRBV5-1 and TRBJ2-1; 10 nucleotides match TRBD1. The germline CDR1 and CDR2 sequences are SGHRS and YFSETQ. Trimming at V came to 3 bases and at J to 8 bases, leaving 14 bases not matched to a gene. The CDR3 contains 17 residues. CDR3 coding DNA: TGCGCCAGCAGCTCACCCTTGGACAGGGGGACAGACGATGAGCAGTTCTTC. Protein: CASSSPLDRGTDDEQFF.

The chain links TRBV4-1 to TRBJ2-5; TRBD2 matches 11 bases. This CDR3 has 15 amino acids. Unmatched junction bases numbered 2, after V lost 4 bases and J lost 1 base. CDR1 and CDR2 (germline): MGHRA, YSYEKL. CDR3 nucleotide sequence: TGCGCCAGCAGCCGACTAGCGGGGAGCCAAGAGACCCAGTACTTC. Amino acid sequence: CASSRLAGSQETQYF.

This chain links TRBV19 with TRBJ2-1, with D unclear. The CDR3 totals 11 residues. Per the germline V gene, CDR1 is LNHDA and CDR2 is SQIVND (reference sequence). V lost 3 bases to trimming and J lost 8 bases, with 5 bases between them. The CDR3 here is CASSIYDEQFF. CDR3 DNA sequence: TGTGCCAGTAGTATTTACGATGAGCAGTTCTTC. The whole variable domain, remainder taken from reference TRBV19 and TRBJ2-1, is DGGITQSPKYLFRKEGQNVTLSCEQNLNHDAMYWYRQDPGQGLRLIYYSQIVNDFQKGDIAEGYSVSREKKESFPLTVTSAQKNPTAFYLCASSIYDEQFFGPGTRLTVL.

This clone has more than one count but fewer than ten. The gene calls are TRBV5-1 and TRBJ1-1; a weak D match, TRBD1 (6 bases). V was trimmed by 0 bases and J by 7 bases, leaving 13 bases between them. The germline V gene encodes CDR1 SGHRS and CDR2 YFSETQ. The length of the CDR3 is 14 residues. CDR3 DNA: TGCGCCAGCAGCTTGGCCCCAGGGGCGATTGAAGCTTTCTTT. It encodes CASSLAPGAIEAFF.

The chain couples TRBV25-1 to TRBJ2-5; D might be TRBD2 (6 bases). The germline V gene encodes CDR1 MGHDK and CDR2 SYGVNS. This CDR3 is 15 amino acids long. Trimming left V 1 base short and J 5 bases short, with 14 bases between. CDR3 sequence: CASSESRPGRETQYF. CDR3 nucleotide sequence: TGTGCCAGCAGTGAATCGAGGCCGGGGAGGGAGACCCAGTACTTC.

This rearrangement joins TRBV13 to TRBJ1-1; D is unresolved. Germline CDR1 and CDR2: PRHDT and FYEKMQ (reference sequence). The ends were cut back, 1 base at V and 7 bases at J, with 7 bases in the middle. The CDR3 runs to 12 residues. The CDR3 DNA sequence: TGTGCCAGCAGCTTAGTATCCGTTGAAGCTTTCTTT. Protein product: CASSLVSVEAFF.

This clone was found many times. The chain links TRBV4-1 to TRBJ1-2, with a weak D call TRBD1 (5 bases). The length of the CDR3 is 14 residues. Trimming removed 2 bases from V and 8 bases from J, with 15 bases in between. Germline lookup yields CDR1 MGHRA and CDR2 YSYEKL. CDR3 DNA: TGCGCCAGCAGCCAACCACCCGGGGGGAAGGGCTACACCTTC. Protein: CASSQPPGGKGYTF.

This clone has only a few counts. The DNA for the CDR3 is TGTGCCAGCAGCCCAGGAGCGGGGGGCTACACCTTC. Translating gives CASSPGAGGYTF. The chain recombines TRBV5-4 with TRBJ1-2; D is unclear. The CDR3 runs to 12 residues. Trimming took off 4 bases at V and 8 bases at J, with 12 bases between the two ends. Germline CDR1 and CDR2: SGHNT and YYREEE (reference sequence).